The clone carrying this T cell receptor (beta chain) occurred once. Its antigen is unidentified. CDR1 is SGHVS and CDR2 is FQNEAQ in the germline V gene. The V and J ends lost 6 bases and 5 bases, in that order; junction bases with no gene match: 10. This CDR3 has 15 residues. This specimen belongs to a study of T cell responses to AZD1222 COVID-19 vaccine. General observations from the study: Of spike-specific TCRs, nearly half reportedly target regions left unmutated in variants. Recipients of AZD1222 seropositive at baseline numbered only 6 or 7. Most donors were white British, females outnumbered males, and clonal diversity was possibly underestimated. After the peak T cell response, and only then, were repertoires sampled.

Sequencing was performed with immunoSEQ multiplex PCR; in TCRdb, only in-frame clones are kept and a portion is missing. The sample includes 95,000 to 150,000 clones, around 89% of them seen just once. The clonotype originates from an adult in good health. The material sequenced was peripheral blood, taken on day 0 of AZD1222 vaccination. J is TRBJ1-5 and V is TRBV7-8; 7 bases match TRBD1. CDR3 bases: TGTGCCAGCAGTCCGATGCGACAGGGAGATCAGCCCCAGCATTTT. This encodes CASSPMRQGDQPQHF.